Each of the 12 T cell receptor beta chains below was sequenced from the same sample in a study of T-cell memory formation after mild COVID-19 (dated by TCRdb to the early 2020s). To prepare the library, 5' RACE was applied. These reads were obtained on an Illumina NovaSeq 6000. TCRdb reprocessed the public reads (quality trimming at Q25 with fastp, clone calling with MiXCR) and kept in-frame beta chains. Entries that share a CDR3 protein sequence are merged under the most common genes and DNA. Counted in this sample were just over 400,000 distinct CDR3 sequences; 20% to 30% of them appeared once. Jointly, the top ten make up 10% to 15% of the sample. The sequenced sample consisted of PBMCs or a T cell subset sorted from them (not recorded which). These TCRs come from an adult woman who had mild COVID-19 (a few samples of this study predate the infection). The sample titles of this study are shuffled in the database, so cell type and time point are left out; the donor was told from shared clones.

The chain carries TRBV7-9 and TRBJ2-2; D may correspond to TRBD1 or TRBD2 (5 bases each). The CDR3 spans 19 residues. V lost 1 base to trimming and J lost 5 bases, with 23 bases between them. Germline V gene lookup returns CDR1 SEHNR and CDR2 FQNEAQ (reference sequence). The chain's CDR3 is CASSLGANSGQRRTGELFF. The DNA for the CDR3 is TGTGCCAGCAGCTTAGGTGCCAACTCGGGGCAGAGGAGGACCGGGGAGCTGTTTTTT.

This clonotype was seen only a few times. The chain recombines TRBV5-1 with TRBJ2-7, with TRBD1 matching 9 bases. CDR1 SGHRS and CDR2 YFSETQ come from the germline V gene. The CDR3 is 20 amino acids. The V segment lost 7 bases and the J segment 2 bases; nucleotides outside the gene matches: 25. The CDR3 nucleotides are TGCGCCAGCGGGCACCGGGACAGGGAAAGAATCCTCATAGGGACCTACGAGCAGTACTTC. Residues: CASGHRDRERILIGTYEQYF.

This chain links TRBV7-9 with TRBJ1-6, with D unresolved. The CDR3 consists of 12 residues. The V gene's germline CDR1 is SEHNR and CDR2 FQNEAQ (reference sequence). Trimming left V 3 bases short and J 7 bases short, with 4 bases between. The CDR3 spells CASSFANSPLHF. Written as DNA, the CDR3 is TGTGCCAGCAGCTTCGCCAATTCACCCCTCCACTTT.

This clonotype was counted only a few times. A read error may produce the germline difference seen at one junction end. The CDR3 protein is CASSKRGGEQFF. Here the CDR3 DNA reads TGTGCTAGCAGCAAGAGGGGAGGTGAGCAGTTCTTC. This sequence joins TRBV7-7 and TRBJ2-1; weak D call: TRBD2 (6 bases). Germline-derived CDR1 and CDR2 are SSHAT and FNYEAQ (reference sequence). CDR3 size: 12 residues.

This clonotype was observed a handful of times. The rearrangement joins TRBV7-8 to TRBJ2-1; D not certain. This CDR3 spans 15 amino acids. Germline values: CDR1 SGHVS, CDR2 FQNEAQ. The V end lost 3 bases, the J end lost 0 bases, and 9 bases lay between the germline ends. The CDR3 DNA sequence: TGTGCCAGCAGCTTCATGGCTAGCTCCTACAATGAGCAGTTCTTC. It specifies CASSFMASSYNEQFF.

V usage is TRBV6-1 and J usage is TRBJ1-1; no reliable D call. Trimming pared 2 bases from V and 4 bases from J, leaving 8 bases between. The CDR3 runs 13 residues. Germline V gene lookup returns CDR1 MNHNS and CDR2 SASEGT. The DNA of the CDR3 is TGTGCCAGCAGTGAACTGGGAGGCACTGAAGCTTTCTTT. The encoded protein is CASSELGGTEAFF.

This chain joins TRBV4-2 and TRBJ1-5, with a weak D call TRBD1 (5 bases). The CDR3 totals 15 residues. V was trimmed by 0 bases and J by 7 bases, leaving 13 bases between them. Germline CDR1 LGHNA, CDR2 YNFKEQ. CDR3 nucleotides: TGTGCCAGCAGCCAAGATAGGGCAGGGAAACAGCCCCAGCATTTT. It codes for CASSQDRAGKQPQHF.

This clonotype was picked up a small number of times. The J gene is TRBJ2-4, the V gene TRBV29-1; D is unresolved. Trimming took 5 bases from V and 0 from J, leaving 2 bases between them. CDR1 and CDR2 (germline): SQVTM, ANQGSEA. This CDR3 is 11 amino acids long. DNA of the CDR3: TGCAGCGTTAGAGCCAAAAACATTCAGTACTTC. It specifies CSVRAKNIQYF.

The chain carries TRBV12-3 or TRBV12-4 and TRBJ2-3; D is perhaps TRBD2 (7 bases). Trimming took off 1 base at V and 2 bases at J, with 10 bases between the two ends. The CDR3 length is 15 residues. The CDR3 DNA is TGTGCCAGCAGTTTAGACGGGGGGCTCACAGATACGCAGTATTTT. Protein sequence: CASSLDGGLTDTQYF.

This clonotype was detected many times. The CDR3 nucleotides read TGTGCCAGCAGCCCCACGCCCTCTGGAGGGAACACCGGGGAGCTGTTTTTT. Protein: CASSPTPSGGNTGELFF. The chain is built from TRBV7-3 and TRBJ2-2; a possible D gene is TRBD2 (5 bases). The CDR3 is 17 amino acids. The V end was cut by 5 bases, the J end by 1 base, with 17 bases between. Germline V CDR1 and CDR2: SGHTA, FQGTGA.

This clonotype was counted only a few times. V is TRBV12-3 or TRBV12-4 and J is TRBJ2-3; D gene ambiguous. Trimming removed 5 bases at V and 6 bases at J, with 18 bases between. The CDR3 covers 15 residues. In DNA, the CDR3 is TGTGCCAGCAGTCCACAAGCCATCCTTGCGGATACGCAGTATTTT. Encoded protein: CASSPQAILADTQYF.

The chain links TRBV4-1 to TRBJ2-2, with a possible D match to TRBD1 (7 bases). The CDR3 runs to 18 residues. Germline CDR1 is MGHRA and CDR2 is YSYEKL. V was clipped by 4 bases and J by 5 bases, with 23 bases between them. The CDR3 protein is CASSPPPLRQGGTGELFF. For the CDR3, the DNA is TGCGCCAGCAGCCCCCCACCCCTGCGACAGGGAGGAACCGGGGAGCTGTTTTTT.